This TCR beta chain was profiled in a study of CD8+ T cells in alopecia areata. The study, taken as a whole, reports: Sequencing of scalp samples also captures resident alphabeta T cells of normal skin. Tofacitinib yielded significantly lower scalp clonality and fewer expanded CD8+ clones among the top 100. Alopecia totalis/universalis scalp especially showed more expanded CD8+ clones than normal scalp.

The length of the CDR3 is 13 residues. The V gene's germline CDR1 is GTSNPN and CDR2 SVGIG (reference sequence). V shed 1 base and J shed 5 bases, with 12 bases lying between them. The sample's treatment: oral pan-JAK inhibitor, 5-10 mg twice daily. cDNA reverse transcribed from extracted RNA served as the sequencing template. Assay: immunoSEQ multiplex PCR; the TCRdb copy retains only in-frame clones and omits some. The data show hundreds of thousands of clones, 60% seen once. This clone was picked up a small number of times. The antigen is undetermined. The chain employs TRBV30 and TRBJ2-7; TRBD1 or TRBD2 may be the D gene (5 bases each). This clonotype originated in a human donor with alopecia areata. The sequenced sample was CD4+ T cells sorted from blood, obtained at roughly week 52, from a patient treated with tofacitinib. CDR3 loop: CAWSGGRDHEQYF. The CDR3 nucleotides are TGTGCCTGGAGTGGGGGTAGGGACCACGAGCAGTACTTC.